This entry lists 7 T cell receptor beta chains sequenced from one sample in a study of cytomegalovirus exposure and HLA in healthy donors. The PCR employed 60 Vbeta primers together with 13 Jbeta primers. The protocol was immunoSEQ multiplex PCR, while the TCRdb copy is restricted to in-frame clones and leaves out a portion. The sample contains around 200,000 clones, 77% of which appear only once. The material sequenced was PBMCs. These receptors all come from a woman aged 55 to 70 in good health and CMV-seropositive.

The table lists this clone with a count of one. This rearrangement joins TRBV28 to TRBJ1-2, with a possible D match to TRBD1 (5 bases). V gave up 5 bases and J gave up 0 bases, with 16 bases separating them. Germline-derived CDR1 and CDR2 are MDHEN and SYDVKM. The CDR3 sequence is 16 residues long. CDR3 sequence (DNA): TGTGCCAGCAGTCCCTTGGGGCAGCCCCCTAACTATGGCTACACCTTC. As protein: CASSPLGQPPNYGYTF.

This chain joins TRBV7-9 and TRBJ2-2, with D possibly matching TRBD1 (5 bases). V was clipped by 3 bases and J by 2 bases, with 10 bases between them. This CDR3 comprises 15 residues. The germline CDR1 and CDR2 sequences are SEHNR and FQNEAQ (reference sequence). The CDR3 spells CASSFRQKNTGELFF. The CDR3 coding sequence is TGTGCCAGCAGCTTCCGACAGAAAAACACCGGGGAGCTGTTTTTT.

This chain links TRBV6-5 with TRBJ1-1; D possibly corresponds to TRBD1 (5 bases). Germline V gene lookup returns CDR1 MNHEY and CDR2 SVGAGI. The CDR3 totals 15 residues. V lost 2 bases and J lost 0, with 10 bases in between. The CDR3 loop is CASSYVGGMNTEAFF. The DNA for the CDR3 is TGTGCCAGCAGTTACGTTGGGGGGATGAACACTGAAGCTTTCTTT.

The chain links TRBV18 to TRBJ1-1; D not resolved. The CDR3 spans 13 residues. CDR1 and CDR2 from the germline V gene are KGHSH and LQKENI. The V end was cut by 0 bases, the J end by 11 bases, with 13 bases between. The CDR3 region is CASSPPRGRGAFF. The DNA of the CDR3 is TGTGCCAGCTCACCACCGCGAGGGCGCGGGGCTTTCTTT.

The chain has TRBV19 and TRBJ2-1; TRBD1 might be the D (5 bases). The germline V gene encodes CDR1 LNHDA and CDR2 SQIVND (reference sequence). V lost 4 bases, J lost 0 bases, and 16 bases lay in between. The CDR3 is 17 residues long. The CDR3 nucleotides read TGTGCCAGTAGTAAACCTAGACAGAGTAGCTCCTACAATGAGCAGTTCTTC. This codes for CASSKPRQSSSYNEQFF.

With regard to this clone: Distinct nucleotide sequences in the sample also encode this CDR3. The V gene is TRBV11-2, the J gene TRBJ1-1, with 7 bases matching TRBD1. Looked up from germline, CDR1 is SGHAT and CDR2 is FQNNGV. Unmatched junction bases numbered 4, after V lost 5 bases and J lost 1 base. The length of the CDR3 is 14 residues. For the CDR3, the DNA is TGTGCCAGCAGCCCAGGGACAGCGAACACTGAAGCTTTCTTT. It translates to CASSPGTANTEAFF.

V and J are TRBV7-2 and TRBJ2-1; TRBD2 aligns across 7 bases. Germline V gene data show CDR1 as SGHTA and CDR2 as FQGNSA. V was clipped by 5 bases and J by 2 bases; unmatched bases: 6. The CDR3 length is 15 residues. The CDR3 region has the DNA TGTGCCAGCAGCCTGCCAGCGGGACCCTACAATGAGCAGTTCTTC. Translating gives CASSLPAGPYNEQFF.